This T cell receptor beta chain was found in a study of metastatic and nonmetastatic thyroid tumors. From germline, CDR1 is DFQATT and CDR2 SNEGSKA (reference sequence). This CDR3 spans 14 amino acids. V gave up 3 bases and J gave up 2 bases, with 11 bases separating them. MiXCR reprocessed the PCR reads for TCRdb. In the table there are roughly 57,000 clones, roughly 20% of which are singletons. About this clone: A much more abundant neighbour one base away suggests this may be a read error.

Every patient was untreated before thyroid surgery. This sequence joins TRBV20-1 and TRBJ2-4; no reliable D call. Sample: blood. This receptor was taken from a female donor with papillary thyroid cancer or a benign thyroid nodule (not recorded which). Some clones in this sample may be carry-over from other donors' samples. Written as DNA, the CDR3 is TGCAGTGCTAGTGTCTTGGGATCCAAAAACATTCAGTACTTC. Its protein is CSASVLGSKNIQYF.